This T cell receptor (beta chain) was recorded in a study of blood T cell repertoires in COVID-19. Study summary: The United States, Italy and Spain were the sources of the acute and convalescent COVID-19 samples. From T cells, B-cell-depleted T cells, or PBMCs came the material, which was cDNA or gDNA.

Using immunoSEQ multiplex PCR, the repertoire was profiled, and TCRdb retains in-frame clones only, with some absent. This table has 250,000 to 300,000 clones, approximately 91% appearing once. Living in 24 US areas, the participants were between roughly 18 and 90 years of age. In assigning cohorts, the study relied on participant-reported clinical history. Looked up from germline, CDR1 is SGHTA and CDR2 is FQGNSA. The CDR3 spans 14 residues. V shed 3 bases, J shed 6 bases, and the junction held 4 bases outside the gene matches. The source of this sequence is a woman aged 30 to 39 who had recovered from COVID-19. Sequencing used PBMCs or T cells enriched from blood (not recorded which). The chain has TRBV7-2 and TRBJ2-1; 8 positions match TRBD1. CDR3 residues: CASSFGQGGNEQFF. CDR3 sequence (DNA): TGTGCCAGCAGCTTTGGACAGGGAGGCAATGAGCAGTTCTTC.